This T cell receptor (beta chain) was sequenced during a study of lymphopenia after photon versus proton radiotherapy (dated by TCRdb to about 2019). In the study overall: The immunological effects of photon versus proton radiation therapy were compared in patients with gastrointestinal tumors who developed high-grade lymphopenia. A cohort of roughly 18 patients with gastrointestinal tumors who received either photon or proton therapy and subsequently developed lymphopenia was included. The study aimed to characterize how the two radiation modalities differ in their impact on the immune system.

Study-wide findings and limitations: After the lymphocyte count nadir, photon-treated repertoires showed oligoclonal expansion, especially of CD8+ Temra cells, which drove the drop in diversity. Across the cohort, among patients who died, a greater drop in TCR diversity after the nadir was inversely correlated with overall survival time. During treatment, patients who received proton therapy stayed relatively stable, whereas patients who received photon therapy lost naive T cells and TCR diversity and gained effector/memory populations. The survival association was assessed only in patients who died, and better survival with proton therapy was presented by the authors as a possibility rather than a demonstrated result.

Taken from cysteine to phenylalanine, the CDR3 has 15 residues. The sequence is cut down to CDR3 DNA, 45 bases in frame from base 1. The germline ends are 15 bases apart after V is trimmed by 1 base and J by 5 bases. Via the germline V gene, CDR1 is SGHDT and CDR2 YYEEEE. The library was built by means of the immunoSEQ multiplex PCR assay. Alongside multiparametric flow cytometry, deep sequencing of rearranged TCR beta loci was used to profile the T cell repertoires. TCRdb carries this immuneACCESS record with in-frame sequences only. Its versions omit some clonotypes, under half of them owing to an unresolved V gene in the studies checked, with the rest unexplained. The sample table holds several thousand clones, of which 88% were seen once. The ten biggest clones cover around 23% of the sample. About this clone: Its antigen is unknown. Per-base qualities were not stored, and no clone one base away is much larger.

Source: peripheral blood, taken from a patient treated with photon-based radiotherapy. The sequence derives from a man aged 80 or over with cholangiocarcinoma. The rearrangement joined TRBV5-6 to TRBJ2-5, with TRBD1 as a weak D call on 8 bases. The nucleotide sequence reads as follows: TGTGCCAGCAGCTTGCCCGGACAGGGAGGGGAGACCCAGTACTTC. Its translation reads: CASSLPGQGGETQYF.